Each of the 2 T cell receptor beta chains below was sequenced from the same sample in a study of vaccination and CD4 T cells after COVID-19. TCRdb ran MiXCR on the PCR reads and lists one entry per CDR3 protein. There are under 30,000 distinct CDR3 sequences in the sample; more than 40% occur only once, and 5% to 7.5% lies in the top ten. As for time point: late sampling 161 to 241 days after vaccination in a few convalescent patients. Sequencing used CD4+ T cells from blood, obtained about 7 months after SARS-CoV-2 vaccination. The receptors shown here come from a human donor who had recovered from COVID-19.

The chain recombines TRBV19 with TRBJ2-7; 12 nucleotides match TRBD2. Germline lookup yields CDR1 LNHDA and CDR2 SQIVND (reference sequence). With V trimmed by 7 bases and J by 0 bases, 1 base remained unmatched. The CDR3 length is 14 residues. Written as DNA, the CDR3 is TGTGCCAGTAAGACTAGCGGGAGCTCCTACGAGCAGTACTTC. This codes for CASKTSGSSYEQYF.

The chain carries TRBV20-1 and TRBJ2-5; D is ambiguous. Germline loops: CDR1 DFQATT, CDR2 SNEGSKA (reference sequence). Between the trimmed V and J ends, which lost 4 bases and 5 bases, there was a span of 11 bases. The length of the CDR3 is 12 residues. As DNA, the CDR3 is TGCAGTGCTACTGGACGCCGGGAGACCCAGTACTTC. Amino acids: CSATGRRETQYF.